These 2 T cell receptor beta chains originate from one sample sequenced in a study of T cell repertoires in cytomegalovirus infection. TCRdb re-called the reads with MiXCR, one entry per CDR3 protein. The table includes about 830,000 distinct CDR3 sequences, about 30% detected once. These receptors' antigens are unknown. The sample consisted of cultured CD8+ T cells from PBMCs, taken from culture after CMV antigen stimulation. These receptor sequences come from a human donor in good health (CMV status not recorded). Some clones in this sample may be carry-over from other donors' samples.

As concerns this clonotype: A read error is possible here, since a much larger clone lies one base away. The chain has TRBV6-6 and TRBJ1-2; D gene ambiguous. The CDR3 is made up of 16 amino acids. Germline assignment: CDR1 MNHNY and CDR2 SVGAGI (reference sequence). This chain's CDR3 is CACSYFNPQELNGYTF. CDR3 sequence (DNA): TGTGCCTGCAGTTACTTTAACCCCCAGGAGCTGAATGGCTACACCTTC.

This clonotype was seen ten or more times. The chain links TRBV6-1 to TRBJ1-1; TRBD1 aligns across 8 bases. Trimming cost V 1 base and J 5 bases; bases outside gene matches: 3. The germline gives CDR1 MNHNS, CDR2 SASEGT. CDR3 length: 14 residues. CDR3 protein: CASSEGRGQTEAFF. The CDR3 nucleotides read TGTGCCAGCAGTGAAGGCAGGGGGCAAACTGAAGCTTTCTTT.